This TCR beta chain was found in a study of T-cell memory formation after mild COVID-19. Study-wide results and caveats: CD4+ contracting clones were found mainly in CM and EM, and CD8+ ones in EMRA. A second wave expanding day 15 to 37 was CD4+-biased; contracting clones were balanced.

This clonotype was seen more than once but under ten times. Its cognate antigen is unknown. The CDR3 runs to 14 residues. Germline CDR1 is MNHEY and CDR2 is SMNVEV (reference sequence). V lost 4 bases, J lost 4 bases, and 1 base stayed unmatched. TCRdb re-called the 5' RACE reads with MiXCR, one entry per CDR3 protein. The table lists about 470,000 distinct CDR3 sequences, roughly 25% of them singletons. This chain links TRBV27 with TRBJ2-1; 10 bases are a match to TRBD2. Specimen: PBMCs or a T cell subset sorted from them (not recorded which). The receptor was derived from an adult woman who had mild COVID-19 (a few samples of this study predate the infection). Cell type and time point are not known. The CDR3 DNA sequence: TGTGCCAGCAGTTCTAGCGGGAGTTACAATGAGCAGTTCTTC. Protein product: CASSSSGSYNEQFF.